The 16 T cell receptor beta chains below come from one sample, sequenced in a study of immune evolution from preneoplasia to lung adenocarcinoma. Assay: immunoSEQ multiplex PCR; the TCRdb copy retains only in-frame clones and omits some. The sample lists about 9,500 clones, roughly 89% occurring once. Input material: FFPE invasive lung adenocarcinoma tissue. The receptor set was obtained from a person aged 70 to 85 with invasive lung adenocarcinoma.

This clone came up once. J is TRBJ1-6 and V is TRBV12-5; D may be TRBD1 (5 bases). CDR3 length: 13 amino acids. V dropped 5 bases and J dropped 14 bases, with 16 bases sitting between them. CDR1 is LGHNT, CDR2 FRNRAP, per germline. The CDR3 spells CASGPEGILSLHF. CDR3 bases: TGTGCTAGTGGTCCCGAGGGGATCCTGTCCCTCCACTTT.

This chain uses TRBV28 with TRBJ1-2; D not resolved. The CDR3 spans 12 residues. V lost 5 bases to trimming and J lost 7 bases, with 11 bases between them. The germline CDR1 and CDR2 sequences are MDHEN and SYDVKM. CDR3 residues: CASSLITGGYTF. CDR3 nucleotides: TGTGCCAGCAGTCTCATCACGGGTGGCTACACCTTC.

The V gene is TRBV19, the J gene TRBJ2-1; D is undetermined. Trimming removed 3 bases from V and 7 bases from J, with 13 bases in between. Germline loops: CDR1 LNHDA, CDR2 SQIVND (reference sequence). The CDR3 contains 14 residues. The CDR3 spells CASSIGQSNNEQFF. The CDR3 DNA is TGTGCCAGTAGTATTGGGCAGTCTAATAATGAGCAGTTCTTC.

V usage is TRBV19 and J usage is TRBJ2-3; the D is unclear. Per the germline V gene, CDR1 is LNHDA and CDR2 is SQIVND (reference sequence). CDR3 size: 11 residues. V dropped 5 bases and J dropped 5 bases, with 5 bases sitting between them. CDR3 in DNA: TGTGCCAGTAGTCTTGTAGATACGCAGTATTTT. It codes for CASSLVDTQYF.

This clone came up once. This sequence joins TRBV5-1 and TRBJ1-1; TRBD1 matches 9 bases. Germline V gene sequence: CDR1 SGHRS, CDR2 YFSETQ. The length of the CDR3 is 15 residues. V was pared by 4 bases and J by 6 bases, with 10 bases of the junction left unmatched. DNA for the CDR3: TGCGCCAGCAGCAACGCGCCGGGACAGGGCGCTGAAGCTTTCTTT. It translates to CASSNAPGQGAEAFF.

The V call is TRBV18, the J call TRBJ1-1; possible D gene TRBD1, 5 bases. Per the germline V gene, CDR1 is KGHSH and CDR2 is LQKENI. V shed 3 bases and J shed 1 base, with 9 bases lying between them. This CDR3 contains 14 residues. The chain's CDR3 is CASSPSGQNTEAFF. The CDR3 DNA is TGTGCCAGCTCACCTTCCGGACAGAACACTGAAGCTTTCTTT.

By share, this clone ranks as medium-sized (0.01 to 0.1%). V usage is TRBV15 and J usage is TRBJ1-4; no reliable D call. Trimming shortened V by 5 bases and J by 3 bases, and 10 bases separated the two germline ends. This CDR3 has 14 residues. Germline CDR1 is LNHNV and CDR2 is YYDKDF (reference sequence). CDR3 DNA sequence: TGTGCCACCAGCGTTGACGCGGCTAATGAAAAACTGTTTTTT. Its protein is CATSVDAANEKLFF.

This chain uses TRBV29-1 with TRBJ1-5; possibly TRBD1 for D (6 bases). The length of the CDR3 is 13 residues. Germline assignment: CDR1 SQVTM and CDR2 ANQGSEA. The V gene lost 4 bases and the J gene lost 4 bases, with 11 bases spanning the gap. In nucleotides, the CDR3 is TGCAGCGTTGGAACAGGGAGAAATCAGCCCCAGCATTTT. This translates into CSVGTGRNQPQHF. The whole variable domain, remainder taken from reference TRBV29-1 and TRBJ1-5, is SAVISQKPSRDICQRGTSLTIQCQVDSQVTMMFWYRQQPGQSLTLIATANQGSEATYESGFVIDKFPISRPNLTFSTLTVSNMSPEDSSIYLCSVGTGRNQPQHFGDGTRLSIL.

This sequence joins TRBV4-1 and TRBJ1-4; D remains ambiguous. This CDR3 is built from 17 residues. The V end lost 2 bases, the J end lost 0 bases, and 13 bases lay between the germline ends. Germline V gives CDR1 MGHRA, CDR2 YSYEKL. This CDR3 reads CASSQMGGISTNEKLFF. The CDR3 DNA reads as TGCGCCAGCAGCCAAATGGGAGGAATCTCAACTAATGAAAAACTGTTTTTT.

The rearrangement joins TRBV7-9 to TRBJ2-2; D might be TRBD1 (6 bases). With 1 base removed from V and 2 bases from J, the gap between germline ends came to 14 bases. The germline gives CDR1 SEHNR, CDR2 FQNEAQ (reference sequence). The CDR3 contains 17 residues. CDR3 region: CASSLGQVKGNTGELFF. CDR3 bases: TGTGCCAGCAGCTTAGGACAGGTTAAAGGAAACACCGGGGAGCTGTTTTTT.

This chain joins TRBV28 and TRBJ1-1; 9 nucleotides agree with TRBD1. This CDR3 contains 12 residues. Germline CDR1 reads MDHEN; CDR2 reads SYDVKM. The ends lost 7 bases at V and 6 bases at J; junction bases unmatched: 3. In DNA, the CDR3 is TGTGCCAGCAACCGACAGGGGGCTGAAGCTTTCTTT. Translating gives CASNRQGAEAFF.

The genes are TRBV28 and TRBJ2-7; D is unresolved. The germline V and J ends were trimmed by 6 bases and 2 bases, with 17 bases remaining between them. CDR3 size: 15 residues. In germline, CDR1 is MDHEN, CDR2 SYDVKM. CDR3 nucleotides: TGTGCCAGCAGCAATGACGAGAGGAAGACCTACGAGCAGTACTTC. This gives the protein CASSNDERKTYEQYF. Full variable domain (outside the CDR3, taken from reference TRBV28 and TRBJ2-7): DVKVTQSSRYLVKRTGEKVFLECVQDMDHENMFWYRQDPGLGLRLIYFSYDVKMKEKGDIPEGYSVSREKKERFSLILESASTNQTSMYLCASSNDERKTYEQYFGPGTRLTVT.

This clone occurred once. Written as DNA, the CDR3 is TGTGCCAGCAGCTTACCTCCGGGACTAGCGACCACAGATACGCAGTATTTT. Translating gives CASSLPPGLATTDTQYF. The chain recombines TRBV11-2 with TRBJ2-3, with 10 bases fitting TRBD2. V was pared by 2 bases and J by 2 bases, with 7 bases of the junction left unmatched. The CDR3 is made up of 17 amino acids. Germline CDR1 SGHAT, CDR2 FQNNGV.

The V call is TRBV7-9, the J call TRBJ2-2, with D unresolved. With 0 bases removed from V and 7 bases from J, the gap between germline ends came to 9 bases. Looked up from germline, CDR1 is SEHNR and CDR2 is FQNEAQ (reference sequence). This CDR3 has 14 amino acids. As DNA, the CDR3 is TGTGCCAGCAGCTTAGCAGCCACCCACGGGGAGCTGTTTTTT. This codes for CASSLAATHGELFF.

The chain carries TRBV28 and TRBJ1-1, with D unclear. V dropped 2 bases and J dropped 10 bases, with 11 bases sitting between them. Germline loops: CDR1 MDHEN, CDR2 SYDVKM. CDR3 length equals 12 residues. This chain's CDR3 is CASSLPGSGAFF. The DNA for the CDR3 is TGTGCCAGCAGTTTACCAGGCTCTGGAGCTTTCTTT.

This chain uses TRBV25-1 with TRBJ1-2, with D unclear. Germline CDR1 is MGHDK and CDR2 is SYGVNS. CDR3 length: 13 residues. Trimming took 3 bases from V and 8 from J, leaving 13 bases between them. The CDR3 DNA follows: TGTGCCAGCAGTGAGGCCCCCCGTACAGGCTACACCTTC. Translation gives CASSEAPRTGYTF.